The clone carrying this TCR beta chain was seen a few times. Its target is not known. The entry originates in a study of T cells in Graves' hyperthyroidism and ophthalmopathy. At the level of the study: The authors collected peripheral blood at initial diagnosis, before any treatment. Findings and limits, study-wide: A model of 13 V-J pairs discriminated ophthalmopathy from stable hyperthyroidism.

The germline V gene encodes CDR1 SNHLY and CDR2 FYNNEI. This CDR3 is built from 14 residues. Trimming removed 7 bases at V and 1 base at J, with 11 bases between. Diagnoses rested on clinical symptoms, serum thyroxine and TRAb, thyroid ultrasound and orbital computed tomography. Out of approximately 10 ml of fresh peripheral blood came the PBMCs. Amplified TCR beta CDR3 regions derived from RNA transcripts. With the HTBI primer set, the TCR CDR3 went through a first round of RT-PCR. TCRdb independently ran MiXCR on the multiplex PCR reads; one entry per CDR3 protein. The sample has a few hundred thousand distinct CDR3 sequences, 15% to 20% seen once.

The sequencing input was blood. This rearrangement joins TRBV2 to TRBJ1-3; D might be TRBD1 (5 bases). The receptor was isolated from a woman aged 40-49 years with Graves' ophthalmopathy. CDR3 sequence: CASTWGWSGNTIYF. Here the CDR3 DNA reads TGTGCCAGCACCTGGGGGTGGTCTGGAAACACCATATATTTT. Together with reference TRBV2 and TRBJ1-3, the CDR3 gives the full variable domain: EPEVTQTPSHQVTQMGQEVILRCVPISNHLYFYWYRQILGQKVEFLVSFYNNEISEKSEIFDDQFSVERPDGSNFTLKIRSTKLEDSAMYFCASTWGWSGNTIYFGEGSWLTVV.